The source of this T cell receptor (beta chain) is a study of cytomegalovirus exposure and HLA in healthy donors. General study points: Presence/absence analyses supposed approximately even sequencing depth among donors. A later analysis showed HLA-associated TCR beta chains outstripping equally common others in clonal expansion. Over 150 TCR beta chains were listed as cytomegalovirus-associated.

In regard to this clone: Antigen unknown.

In the PCR, 60 Vbeta and 13 Jbeta primers were used. Sequencing used immunoSEQ multiplex PCR; TCRdb keeps in-frame clones, though not all of them. The table lists approximately 110,000 clones, roughly 70% of them singletons, with roughly 0.9% in the top ten. What was sequenced was PBMCs. This TCR derives from a woman aged 25-40 years in good health and CMV-seronegative.

This CDR3 is CAISAGSNQPQHF. The CDR3 region has the DNA TGTGCCATCAGTGCAGGCAGCAATCAGCCCCAGCATTTT. The J gene is TRBJ1-5, the V gene TRBV10-3; D not certain. The CDR3 is 13 residues long. Per germline, CDR1 ENHRY and CDR2 SYGVKD. V was clipped by 4 bases and J by 1 base, with 5 bases between them.